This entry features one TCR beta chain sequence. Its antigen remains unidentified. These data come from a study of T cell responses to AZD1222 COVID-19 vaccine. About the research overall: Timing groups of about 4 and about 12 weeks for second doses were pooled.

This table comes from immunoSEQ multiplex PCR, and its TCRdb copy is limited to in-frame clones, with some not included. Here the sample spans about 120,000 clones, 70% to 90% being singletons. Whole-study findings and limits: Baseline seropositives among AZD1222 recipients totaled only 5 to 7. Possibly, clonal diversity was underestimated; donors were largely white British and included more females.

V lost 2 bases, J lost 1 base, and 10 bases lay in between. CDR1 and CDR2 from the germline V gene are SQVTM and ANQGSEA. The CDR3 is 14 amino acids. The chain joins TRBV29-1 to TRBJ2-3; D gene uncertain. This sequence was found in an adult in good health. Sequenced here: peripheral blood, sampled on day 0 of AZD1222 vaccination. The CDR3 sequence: CSVERRARTDTQYF. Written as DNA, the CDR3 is TGCAGCGTTGAACGTAGGGCCCGCACAGATACGCAGTATTTT.